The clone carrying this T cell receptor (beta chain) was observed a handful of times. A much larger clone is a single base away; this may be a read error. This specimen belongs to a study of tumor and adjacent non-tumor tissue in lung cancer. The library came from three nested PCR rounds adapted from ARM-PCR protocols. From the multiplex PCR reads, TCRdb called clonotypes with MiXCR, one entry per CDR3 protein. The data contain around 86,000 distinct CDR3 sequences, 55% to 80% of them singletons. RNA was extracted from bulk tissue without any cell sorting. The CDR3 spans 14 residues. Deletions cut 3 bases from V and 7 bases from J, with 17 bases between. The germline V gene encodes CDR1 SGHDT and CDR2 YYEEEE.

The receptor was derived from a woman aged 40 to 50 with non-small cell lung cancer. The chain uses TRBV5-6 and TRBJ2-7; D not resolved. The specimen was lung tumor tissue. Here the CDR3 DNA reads TGTGCCAGCAGCTCGGTGGGAAGATTATCGGAGCAGTACTTC. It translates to CASSSVGRLSEQYF.